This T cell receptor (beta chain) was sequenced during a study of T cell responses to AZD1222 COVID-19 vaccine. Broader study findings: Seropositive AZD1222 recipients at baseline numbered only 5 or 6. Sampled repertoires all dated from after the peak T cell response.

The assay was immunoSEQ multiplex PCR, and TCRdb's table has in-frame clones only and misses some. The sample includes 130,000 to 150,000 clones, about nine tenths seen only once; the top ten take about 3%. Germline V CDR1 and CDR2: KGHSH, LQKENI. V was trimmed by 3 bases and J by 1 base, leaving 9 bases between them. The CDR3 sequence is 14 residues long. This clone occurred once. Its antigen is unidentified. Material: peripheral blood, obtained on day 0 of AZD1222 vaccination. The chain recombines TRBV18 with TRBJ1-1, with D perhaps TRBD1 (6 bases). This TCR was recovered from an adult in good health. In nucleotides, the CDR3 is TGTGCCAGCTCACCGCTGGGACAGAACACTGAAGCTTTCTTT. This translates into CASSPLGQNTEAFF.